A selection of T cell receptor beta chains follows, all from one sample in a study of control samples from healthy donors and cancer patients. TCRdb's copy holds only in-frame clones and misses some; the assay was immunoSEQ multiplex PCR. The sample lists fewer than 200,000 clones, roughly 88% occurring once. Sequencing input: blood. All receptors derive from a young woman in good health. Both conserved end residues are part of each CDR3. The D gene is left open where the match is weak. The size field is filled for only some rows; it gives once, few, many or a size class.

j_gene	abundance	d_gene	v_gene	CDR3nt	CDR3aa
TRBJ1-6	.	.	TRBV27	TGTGCCAGCAGTTTATCTAGAGTTAAGGGCACCCTCCACTTT	CASSLSRVKGTLHF
TRBJ2-7	.	.	TRBV12-3/TRBV12-4	TGTGCCAGCAGCTACTACAGCTACGAGCAGTACTTC	CASSYYSYEQYF
TRBJ1-1	.	.	TRBV27	TGTGCCAGCATGGTTCAGATAACCGGAAGAGAAGCTTTCTTT	CASMVQITGREAFF
TRBJ1-5	.	.	TRBV27	TGTGCCAGCAGTTTAGACGCGGGCCAGAATCAGCCCCAGCATTTT	CASSLDAGQNQPQHF
TRBJ2-3	.	.	TRBV9	TGTGCCAGCAGCGTCGACGCCCGGGGAGCGCAGTATTTT	CASSVDARGAQYF
TRBJ1-1	.	.	TRBV6-5	TGTGCCAGCAGGCAGGGTCTGTACACTGAAGCTTTCTTT	CASRQGLYTEAFF
TRBJ2-7	.	TRBD1	TRBV7-9	TGTGCCAGTATGCCCGGGACAGGGGAAGGCGAGCAGTACTTC	CASMPGTGEGEQYF
TRBJ2-1	few	.	TRBV30	TGTGCCTGGAGTGTAATTCTCAATGAGCAGTTCTTC	CAWSVILNEQFF
TRBJ1-1	once	.	TRBV6-1	TGTGCCAGCAGTGAATGGGACAAAAATGAAGCTTTCTTT	CASSEWDKNEAFF
TRBJ1-1	.	.	TRBV9	TGTGCCAGCAGCGTAAAGGAAGATCGGGGCTCTGAAGCTTTCTTT	CASSVKEDRGSEAFF
TRBJ2-3	once	.	TRBV9	TGTGCCAGCAGCGTAGTGGTCGACACAGATACGCAGTATTTT	CASSVVVDTDTQYF
TRBJ2-7	.	.	TRBV14	TGTGCCAGCAGCCAAGTTTTTGGGGCGGGGGAGCAGTACTTC	CASSQVFGAGEQYF
TRBJ1-3	once	.	TRBV19	TGTGCCAGTAGTACCGCCAATGTGGGGAGATTTGGAAACACCATATATTTT	CASSTANVGRFGNTIYF
TRBJ2-3	.	TRBD2	TRBV5-1	TGCGCCAGCAGCTTGTTCGGGGACTACACAGATACGCAGTATTTT	CASSLFGDYTDTQYF
TRBJ2-2	.	.	TRBV7-2	TGTGCCAGCAGCTTAGGTCAGCAGAGGGGGGAGCTGTTTTTT	CASSLGQQRGELFF
TRBJ1-4	.	.	TRBV9	TGTGCCAGCAGCGCTGACGGTAATGAAAAACTGTTTTTT	CASSADGNEKLFF
TRBJ2-7	.	.	TRBV2	TGTGCCAGCAGTGAAGGGTTAGGAGTCTCCGAGCAGTACTTC	CASSEGLGVSEQYF
TRBJ1-2	.	TRBD1	TRBV29-1	TGCAGCGTTGAACAGGGGGCCGGGTATGGCTACACCTTC	CSVEQGAGYGYTF